These 18 T cell receptor beta chains originate from one sample sequenced in a study of control samples from healthy donors and cancer patients. The method was immunoSEQ multiplex PCR; TCRdb's version includes in-frame clones alone and lacks a portion of them. The sample yields 60,000 to 85,000 clones, approximately 92% seen once. The specimen was blood. These receptors were obtained from an older woman in good health.

A single count supports this clone. The chain links TRBV3-1 (or the pseudogene TRBV3-2) to TRBJ2-3; TRBD2 aligns across 10 bases. V shed 4 bases, J shed 4 bases, and the junction held 8 bases outside the gene matches. Germline V lookup: CDR1 LGHDT, CDR2 YNNKEL (reference sequence). This CDR3 spans 16 amino acids. The CDR3 is CASSRLAGGRSDTQYF. The CDR3 DNA is TGTGCCAGCAGCCGTTTAGCGGGAGGTCGGTCAGATACGCAGTATTTT.

The CDR3 region is CASSAGGANYGYTF. In DNA, the CDR3 is TGTGCCAGCAGTGCAGGGGGGGCTAACTATGGCTACACCTTC. This chain links TRBV6-6 with TRBJ1-2, with 7 nucleotides matching TRBD1. Germline-derived CDR1 and CDR2 are MNHNY and SVGAGI (reference sequence). The J segment lost 0 bases and the V segment lost 5 bases, leaving 3 bases of the junction unmatched. The CDR3 spans 14 residues.

This rearrangement joins TRBV4-1 to TRBJ2-3, with 11 bases fitting TRBD2. The CDR3 is 20 amino acids. With 2 bases clipped from V and 2 bases from J, the junction kept 15 bases outside the gene matches. From germline, CDR1 is MGHRA and CDR2 YSYEKL. As DNA, the CDR3 is TGCGCCAGCAGCCAACCGGGACTAGCGGCCCCCAAGGGGTCCACAGATACGCAGTATTTT. As protein: CASSQPGLAAPKGSTDTQYF.

V usage is TRBV9 and J usage is TRBJ2-3; D is unresolved. This CDR3 is 12 amino acids long. The germline gives CDR1 SGDLS, CDR2 YYNGEE. Trimming took 0 bases from V and 3 from J, leaving 2 bases between them. The CDR3 sequence: CASSVGTDTQYF. The CDR3 nucleotides are TGTGCCAGCAGCGTAGGGACAGATACGCAGTATTTT.

Here the CDR3 DNA reads TGTGCCAGCAGTCTCCCGGGACGCCCAGTCTCTGGGGCCAACGTCCTGACTTTC. Translated: CASSLPGRPVSGANVLTF. The rearrangement uses TRBV28 and TRBJ2-6; TRBD1 or TRBD2 may be the D gene (5 bases each). Per the germline V gene, CDR1 is MDHEN and CDR2 is SYDVKM. The CDR3 totals 18 residues. The V end was cut by 5 bases, the J end by 0 bases, with 17 bases between.

V usage is TRBV18 and J usage is TRBJ1-3, with D perhaps TRBD1 (5 bases). Trimming left V 2 bases short and J 5 bases short, with 10 bases between. The CDR3 length is 14 residues. CDR1 is KGHSH and CDR2 is LQKENI in the germline V gene. This chain's CDR3 is CASSPGGDRNTIYF. CDR3 sequence (DNA): TGTGCCAGCTCACCAGGGGGAGACAGAAACACCATATATTTT.

This clone was detected only once. J is TRBJ2-5 and V is TRBV6-2 or TRBV6-3, with a weak D call TRBD1 (5 bases). Germline CDR1 and CDR2: MNHEY and SVGEGT. V was pared by 6 bases and J by 2 bases, with 10 bases between. The CDR3 spans 13 residues. This chain's CDR3 is CASSGHTQETQYF. In nucleotides, the CDR3 is TGTGCCAGCAGCGGACACACGCAAGAGACCCAGTACTTC.

The chain links TRBV10-1 to TRBJ2-1; 10 positions match TRBD2. There are 17 residues in the CDR3. After removal of 3 bases from V and 9 bases from J, the junction contained 14 bases not matched to a gene. CDR1 and CDR2 from the germline V gene are WNHNN and SYGVQD (reference sequence). The CDR3 bases are TGCGCCAGCAGTGAAATGGAAGGGACTAGCGACACACCTGAGCAGTTCTTC. Translated: CASSEMEGTSDTPEQFF.

J is TRBJ2-5 and V is TRBV14; D unclear. CDR1 SGHDN and CDR2 FVKESK come from the germline V gene. The CDR3 runs to 12 residues. Trimming left V 5 bases short and J 5 bases short, with 9 bases between. The DNA of the CDR3 is TGTGCCAGCAGCTACTACACGGAGACCCAGTACTTC. This codes for CASSYYTETQYF.

This chain links TRBV4-1 with TRBJ2-2, with TRBD2 identical over 9 bases. The trim removed 0 bases at V and 3 bases at J, leaving 11 bases unmatched. CDR3 length: 19 amino acids. Germline CDR1 MGHRA, CDR2 YSYEKL. The CDR3 region has the DNA TGCGCCAGCAGCCAAGATGTGGCGGGAGGGCCGTTGGACACCGGGGAGCTGTTTTTT. The encoded protein is CASSQDVAGGPLDTGELFF.

The chain is built from TRBV28 and TRBJ1-5; a possible D gene is TRBD1 (5 bases). Trimming stripped 2 bases from V and 3 bases from J, with 8 bases between. Germline-derived CDR1 and CDR2 are MDHEN and SYDVKM. The CDR3 covers 14 residues. This CDR3 is CASSLGGTNQPQHF. DNA for the CDR3: TGTGCCAGCAGTTTAGGGGGTACCAATCAGCCCCAGCATTTT. Filled out from reference TRBV28 and TRBJ1-5, the complete variable domain reads DVKVTQSSRYLVKRTGEKVFLECVQDMDHENMFWYRQDPGLGLRLIYFSYDVKMKEKGDIPEGYSVSREKKERFSLILESASTNQTSMYLCASSLGGTNQPQHFGDGTRLSIL.

This clone was seen just once. The chain uses TRBV7-9 and TRBJ2-1, with 12 bases that match TRBD2. The CDR3 has 17 residues. V was clipped by 1 base and J by 2 bases; unmatched bases: 3. Germline V gives CDR1 SEHNR, CDR2 FQNEAQ (reference sequence). CDR3 DNA sequence: TGTGCCAGCAGCTTAGGGCTAGCGGGAGGGCCCTACAATGAGCAGTTCTTC. It translates to CASSLGLAGGPYNEQFF.

The chain joins TRBV5-1 to TRBJ2-2; 7 nucleotides line up with TRBD1. With 3 bases clipped from V and 6 bases from J, the junction kept 11 bases outside the gene matches. The CDR3 has 16 amino acids. Germline-derived CDR1 and CDR2 are SGHRS and YFSETQ. The CDR3 region is CASSYQLTGHAGELFF. In DNA, the CDR3 is TGCGCCAGCAGCTACCAGCTGACAGGGCACGCCGGGGAGCTGTTTTTT.

As concerns this clone: The same CDR3 can be traced to other DNA sequences in this sample. The chain recombines TRBV7-8 with TRBJ2-7; D is perhaps TRBD2 (6 bases). The germline V and J ends were trimmed by 0 bases and 0 bases, with 6 bases remaining between them. Germline V gene sequence: CDR1 SGHVS, CDR2 FQNEAQ. This CDR3 has 14 amino acids. For the CDR3, the DNA is TGTGCCAGCAGCTTAGCCGGGAGCTCCTACGAGCAGTACTTC. Translating gives CASSLAGSSYEQYF.

This clone came up once. CDR3 region: CASSPPWDKNYGYTF. The CDR3 DNA follows: TGTGCCAGCAGTCCTCCCTGGGACAAGAACTATGGCTACACCTTC. The J gene is TRBJ1-2, the V gene TRBV6-5, with TRBD1 as a possible D gene (6 bases). The CDR3 totals 15 residues. Trimming left V 5 bases short and J 2 bases short, with 15 bases between. The germline CDR1 and CDR2 sequences are MNHEY and SVGAGI.

The V call is TRBV3-1 (or the pseudogene TRBV3-2), the J call TRBJ2-7, with D possibly TRBD2 on 6 matching bases. Germline V gives CDR1 LGHDT, CDR2 YNNKEL (reference sequence). With 0 bases removed from V and 6 bases from J, the gap between germline ends came to 18 bases. The CDR3 sequence is 16 residues long. Here the CDR3 reads CASSQDISAGLVEQYF. CDR3 nucleotides: TGTGCCAGCAGCCAAGATATCTCGGCGGGACTCGTCGAGCAGTACTTC.

The CDR3 DNA sequence: TGTGCCATCAGTGAAAGGGAGGGGCAATCAAACACCATATATTTT. As protein: CAISEREGQSNTIYF. The chain carries TRBV10-3 and TRBJ1-3; possible D gene TRBD1, 5 bases. V was trimmed by 3 bases and J by 6 bases, leaving 15 bases between them. The CDR3 spans 15 residues. Looked up from germline, CDR1 is ENHRY and CDR2 is SYGVKD.

This chain uses TRBV19 with TRBJ2-3; no firm D call. Germline V CDR1 and CDR2: LNHDA, SQIVND (reference sequence). The CDR3 extends over 11 amino acids. V was trimmed by 6 bases and J by 6 bases, leaving 7 bases between them. In DNA form, the CDR3 reads TGTGCCAGTAGGACTTTCGATACGCAGTATTTT. It codes for CASRTFDTQYF.